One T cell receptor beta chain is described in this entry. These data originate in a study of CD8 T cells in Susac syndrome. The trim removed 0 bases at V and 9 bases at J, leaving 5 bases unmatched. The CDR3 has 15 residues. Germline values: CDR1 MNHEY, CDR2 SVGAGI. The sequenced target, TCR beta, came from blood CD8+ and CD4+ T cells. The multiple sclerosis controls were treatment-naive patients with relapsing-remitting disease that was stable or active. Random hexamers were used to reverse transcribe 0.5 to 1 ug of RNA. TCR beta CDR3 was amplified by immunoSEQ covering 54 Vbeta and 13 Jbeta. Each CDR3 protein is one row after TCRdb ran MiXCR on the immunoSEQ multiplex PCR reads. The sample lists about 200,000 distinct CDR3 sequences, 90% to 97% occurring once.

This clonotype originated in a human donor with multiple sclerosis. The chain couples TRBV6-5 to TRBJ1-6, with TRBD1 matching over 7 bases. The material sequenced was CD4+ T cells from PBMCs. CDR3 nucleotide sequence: TGTGCCAGCAGTTACTCCGGGGCAGGGGGTTCACCCCTCCACTTT. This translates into CASSYSGAGGSPLHF.